This T cell receptor beta chain was obtained from a study of blood T cell repertoires in COVID-19. The wider study: The United States, Italy and Spain supplied acute and convalescent COVID-19 samples.

This clone was observed once. Repertoires were generated with immunoSEQ multiplex PCR, while TCRdb's copy carries only in-frame clones and drops some. The sample shows around 80,000 clones, approximately 80% of them seen only once. CDR3 length: 14 residues. V shed 5 bases and J 1 base; nucleotides not matched to a gene: 2. Per germline, CDR1 SGHTA and CDR2 FQGNSA. The source of this sequence is a woman over 75 with active or convalescent COVID-19. The chain links TRBV7-2 to TRBJ2-1; 7 bases are a match to TRBD1. The material sequenced was peripheral blood. The CDR3, as DNA: TGTGCCAGCAGCCCGGGACAGTCCTACAATGAGCAGTTCTTC. Translation gives CASSPGQSYNEQFF. Using reference TRBV7-2 and TRBJ2-1 for the parts outside the CDR3, the full variable domain is GAGVSQSPSNKVTEKGKDVELRCDPISGHTALYWYRQSLGQGLEFLIYFQGNSAPDKSGLPSDRFSAERTGGSVSTLTIQRTQQEDSAVYLCASSPGQSYNEQFFGPGTRLTVL.